What follows are 9 T cell receptor beta chains derived from one specimen sequenced in a study of blood T cell repertoires in COVID-19. Sequencing used immunoSEQ multiplex PCR; TCRdb keeps in-frame clones, though not all of them. Here the sample spans over 45,000 clones, about nine tenths being singletons. Sequencing was done on a sample of peripheral blood. Every receptor here comes from a human donor in a cohort sampled during active COVID-19.

This sequence joins TRBV7-6 and TRBJ2-1; D remains ambiguous. Trimming took 5 bases from V and 9 from J, leaving 20 bases between them. Germline V gene data show CDR1 as SGHVS and CDR2 as FNYEAQ. There are 15 residues in the CDR3. The CDR3, as DNA: TGTGCCAGCAGCCCCGAGCGTCATCAAGCCGTTGAGCAGTTCTTC. Its protein is CASSPERHQAVEQFF.

CDR3 residues: CASSLDRYEQYF. CDR3 coding DNA: TGTGCCAGCAGCTTAGACAGATACGAGCAGTACTTC. The J gene is TRBJ2-7, the V gene TRBV5-5, with D possibly being TRBD1 (5 bases). Trimming removed 2 bases from V and 4 bases from J, with 7 bases in between. The CDR3 runs to 12 residues. Germline loops: CDR1 SGHKS, CDR2 YYEKEE (reference sequence).

The J gene is TRBJ2-1, the V gene TRBV5-4, with 13 bases identical to TRBD2. J lost 5 bases, V lost 5 bases, and 7 bases had no gene match. Germline V gene data show CDR1 as SGHNT and CDR2 as YYREEE (reference sequence). The CDR3 loop spans 16 amino acids. The CDR3 loop reads CASRKTSGGSDNEQFF. The CDR3 nucleotides read TGTGCCAGCAGGAAGACTAGCGGGGGGTCCGACAATGAGCAGTTCTTC. The complete variable domain, with remaining parts taken from reference TRBV5-4 and TRBJ2-1, reads ETGVTQSPTHLIKTRGQQVTLRCSSQSGHNTVSWYQQALGQGPQFIFQYYREEENGRGNFPPRFSGLQFPNYSSELNVNALELDDSALYLCASRKTSGGSDNEQFFGPGTRLTVL.

This chain uses TRBV7-2 with TRBJ2-3; a weak D match, TRBD2 (6 bases). The CDR3 covers 15 residues. V was cut by 2 bases and J by 0 bases, with 9 bases left in between. Germline CDR1 SGHTA, CDR2 FQGNSA. The CDR3 nucleotides are TGTGCCAGCAGCTTAACGGGAGCTAGCACAGATACGCAGTATTTT. It yields the protein CASSLTGASTDTQYF.

This chain connects TRBV7-6 to TRBJ2-5; D remains unclear. This CDR3 contains 11 residues. Trimming removed 11 bases at V and 10 bases at J, with 17 bases between. Germline CDR1 SGHVS, CDR2 FNYEAQ. CDR3 in DNA: TGTGCCTCAGAGAGCGTCGGTGTCCAGTACTTC. Residues: CASESVGVQYF.

The gene calls are TRBV18 and TRBJ1-5; 7 positions agree with TRBD1. The length of the CDR3 is 15 residues. V shed 4 bases, J shed 7 bases, and the junction held 10 bases outside the gene matches. Germline CDR1 reads KGHSH; CDR2 reads LQKENI. CDR3 in amino acids: CASSQEQTGTQPQHF. The CDR3 nucleotides are TGTGCCAGCTCACAAGAACAGACAGGGACCCAGCCCCAGCATTTT.

This sequence joins TRBV6-4 and TRBJ1-1, with D possibly TRBD1 on 6 matching bases. Germline V gives CDR1 MRHNA, CDR2 SNTAGT. The germline V and J ends were trimmed by 6 bases and 6 bases, with 14 bases remaining between them. This CDR3 has 13 residues. The chain's CDR3 is CASSRDTFSEAFF. The DNA for the CDR3 is TGTGCCAGCAGCCGGGACACTTTTTCTGAAGCTTTCTTT.

This clone was detected once. CDR3: CASSLTARRLYEQYF. CDR3 sequence (DNA): TGTGCCAGCAGTTTAACCGCGCGCAGGTTATACGAGCAGTACTTC. The chain combines TRBV27 with TRBJ2-7, with unresolved D. The CDR3 has 15 amino acids. The ends were cut back, 2 bases at V and 4 bases at J, with 15 bases in the middle. Germline V gene sequence: CDR1 MNHEY, CDR2 SMNVEV (reference sequence).

The CDR3 loop is CASSSSRQSQNGNTIYF. In DNA, the CDR3 is TGTGCCAGCAGTTCAAGCCGACAGTCCCAGAATGGAAACACCATATATTTT. V gene TRBV6-2 or TRBV6-3 combines with J gene TRBJ1-3, with D possibly being TRBD1 (5 bases). The CDR3 length is 17 residues. V gave up 4 bases and J gave up 3 bases, with 19 bases separating them. Germline loops: CDR1 MNHEY, CDR2 SVGEGT.